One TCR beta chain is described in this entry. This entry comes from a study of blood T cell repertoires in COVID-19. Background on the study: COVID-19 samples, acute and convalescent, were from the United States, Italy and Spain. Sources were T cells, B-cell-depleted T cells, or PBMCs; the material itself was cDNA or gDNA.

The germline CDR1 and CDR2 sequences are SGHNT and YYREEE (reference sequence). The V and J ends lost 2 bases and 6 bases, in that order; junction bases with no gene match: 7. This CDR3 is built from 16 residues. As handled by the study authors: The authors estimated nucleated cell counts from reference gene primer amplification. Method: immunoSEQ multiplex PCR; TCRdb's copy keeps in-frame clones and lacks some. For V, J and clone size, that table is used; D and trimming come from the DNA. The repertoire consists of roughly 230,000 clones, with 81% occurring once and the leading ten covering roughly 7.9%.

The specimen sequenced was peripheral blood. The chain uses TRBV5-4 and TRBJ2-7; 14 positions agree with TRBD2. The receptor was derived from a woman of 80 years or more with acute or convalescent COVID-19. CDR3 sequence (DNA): TGTGCCAGCAGCTTACCGGGACTAGCGGGAGAGGGCGAGCAGTACTTC. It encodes CASSLPGLAGEGEQYF.